These 17 T cell receptor beta chains came from one sample sequenced in a study of graft-versus-host responses after intestinal transplantation. Clones were sequenced by immunoSEQ multiplex PCR, and TCRdb holds only the in-frame ones, with some missing. The sample lists about 15,000 clones, more than 75% seen once, with less than 8% in the top ten. The specimen was bone marrow, collected 120 to 130 days after intestinal transplantation. Receptor source: a human patient who received an intestinal transplant, so some T cells may come from the graft donor.

The chain links TRBV27 to TRBJ2-7, with TRBD2 matching 8 bases. After removal of 1 base from V and 5 bases from J, the junction contained 10 bases not matched to a gene. The CDR3 runs 16 residues. Germline-derived CDR1 and CDR2 are MNHEY and SMNVEV (reference sequence). The DNA of the CDR3 is TGTGCCAGCAGTTTATGGCGGGGGGCAGACTTCGACGAGCAGTACTTC. Translated, it gives CASSLWRGADFDEQYF.

By share of the sample, this clone is medium-sized. Additional DNA sequences in this sample encode the identical CDR3. The chain couples TRBV7-3 to TRBJ2-3, with 8 bases lining up with TRBD2. V lost 2 bases, J lost 5 bases, and 3 bases stayed unmatched. CDR3 size: 14 residues. Germline V gene sequence: CDR1 SGHTA, CDR2 FQGTGA. The CDR3 nucleotides are TGTGCCAGCAGCTTAGGCGGGGGGATAGATACGCAGTATTTT. Translating it yields CASSLGGGIDTQYF.

The V and J genes are TRBV5-4 and TRBJ2-6, with 8 bases fitting TRBD1. The junction had 6 bases not matched to a gene; V was cut back by 1 base and J by 0 bases. This CDR3 is 18 amino acids long. Germline CDR1 is SGHNT and CDR2 is YYREEE (reference sequence). The CDR3 is CASSLFAGGYSGANVLTF. The DNA for the CDR3 is TGTGCCAGCAGCTTGTTTGCAGGGGGCTACTCTGGGGCCAACGTCCTGACTTTC.

CDR3 in amino acids: CASSLTSGRTEETQYF. In DNA form, the CDR3 reads TGTGCCAGCAGTCTGACTAGCGGGAGAACTGAGGAGACCCAGTACTTC. The chain uses TRBV28 and TRBJ2-5, with 12 positions matching TRBD2. V shed 5 bases and J 5 bases; nucleotides not matched to a gene: 9. The CDR3 is made up of 16 amino acids. Germline assignment: CDR1 MDHEN and CDR2 SYDVKM.

The chain employs TRBV9 and TRBJ2-1; possible D gene TRBD2, 5 bases. V lost 4 bases and J lost 7, with 18 bases in between. Germline assignment: CDR1 SGDLS and CDR2 YYNGEE. This CDR3 has 15 amino acids. The CDR3 DNA is TGTGCCAGCAGCACGTTTGTGGGAGCGAGGAATGAGCAGTTCTTC. Amino acids: CASSTFVGARNEQFF.

This clone came up a few times. The gene calls are TRBV11-2 and TRBJ2-7, with 7 bases identical to TRBD2. Germline CDR1 reads SGHAT; CDR2 reads FQNNGV. The CDR3 loop spans 15 amino acids. Trimming removed 2 bases from V and 0 bases from J; junction bases left unmatched: 4. CDR3 DNA: TGTGCCAGCAGCTTACTCGCTAGCGGCTCCTACGAGCAGTACTTC. This encodes CASSLLASGSYEQYF. The full variable domain, completed using reference TRBV11-2 and TRBJ2-7, is EAGVAQSPRYKIIEKRQSVAFWCNPISGHATLYWYQQILGQGPKLLIQFQNNGVVDDSQLPKDRFSAERLKGVDSTLKIQPAKLEDSAVYLCASSLLASGSYEQYFGPGTRLTVT.

The chain combines TRBV2 with TRBJ1-5; D ambiguous. The germline V gene encodes CDR1 SNHLY and CDR2 FYNNEI. With 3 bases removed from V and 7 bases from J, the gap between germline ends came to 13 bases. This CDR3 has 14 amino acids. The CDR3 region has the DNA TGTGCCAGCAGTGATCGGGTAGGGAGCCAGCCCCAGCATTTT. Amino acid sequence: CASSDRVGSQPQHF. Supplemented by reference TRBV2 and TRBJ1-5, the full variable domain reads EPEVTQTPSHQVTQMGQEVILRCVPISNHLYFYWYRQILGQKVEFLVSFYNNEISEKSEIFDDQFSVERPDGSNFTLKIRSTKLEDSAMYFCASSDRVGSQPQHFGDGTRLSIL.

The CDR3 spells CASSINSFWAREGLAKNIQYF. For the CDR3, the DNA is TGTGCCAGTAGTATTAATAGCTTCTGGGCCAGGGAGGGTCTGGCCAAAAACATTCAGTACTTC. This chain joins TRBV19 and TRBJ2-4, with 7 bases that match TRBD2. Germline assignment: CDR1 LNHDA and CDR2 SQIVND (reference sequence). The junction had 21 bases not matched to a gene; V was cut back by 3 bases and J by 1 base. The CDR3 contains 21 residues. The full variable domain, rest sourced from reference TRBV19 and TRBJ2-4, is DGGITQSPKYLFRKEGQNVTLSCEQNLNHDAMYWYRQDPGQGLRLIYYSQIVNDFQKGDIAEGYSVSREKKESFPLTVTSAQKNPTAFYLCASSINSFWAREGLAKNIQYFGAGTRLSVL.

V and J are TRBV7-3 and TRBJ2-2; 11 nucleotides agree with TRBD2. The CDR3 runs 16 residues. Germline CDR1 SGHTA, CDR2 FQGTGA. V trimming: 4 bases; J trimming: 7 bases; junction bases outside the gene matches: 8. The chain's CDR3 is CASSSGTSGGNGELFF. Written as DNA, the CDR3 is TGTGCCAGCAGCTCAGGGACTAGCGGAGGAAACGGGGAGCTGTTTTTT.

The chain carries TRBV6-4 and TRBJ2-3; TRBD2 matches at 9 bases. Germline CDR1 MRHNA, CDR2 SNTAGT. This CDR3 is 16 amino acids long. V shed 0 bases and J 5 bases; nucleotides not matched to a gene: 6. As DNA, the CDR3 is TGTGCCAGCAGTGACTCGGCGGGAGGGCCGGGAGATACGCAGTATTTT. It yields the protein CASSDSAGGPGDTQYF.

This rearrangement joins TRBV28 to TRBJ2-7; no firm D call. The CDR3 contains 12 residues. V lost 5 bases and J 6 bases, leaving 11 bases between the germline ends. CDR1 and CDR2 from the germline V gene are MDHEN and SYDVKM. CDR3 protein: CASSPPGPEQYF. In nucleotides, the CDR3 is TGTGCCAGCAGTCCCCCAGGCCCCGAGCAGTACTTC.

The CDR3 DNA follows: TGTGCTAGTGGTTTGGGAGCTGGACAGGGGGCCACTGAAGCTTTCTTT. Encoded protein: CASGLGAGQGATEAFF. The V gene is TRBV12-5, the J gene TRBJ1-1; 11 bases match TRBD1. Germline-derived CDR1 and CDR2 are LGHNT and FRNRAP. V shed 1 base and J 4 bases; nucleotides not matched to a gene: 5. The CDR3 runs 16 residues.

The chain carries TRBV9 and TRBJ1-6, with D unclear. There are 14 residues in the CDR3. Germline-derived CDR1 and CDR2 are SGDLS and YYNGEE. V was clipped by 1 base and J by 7 bases, with 9 bases between them. CDR3 DNA sequence: TGTGCCAGCAGCGTAAAGGGTGAAAATTCACCCCTCCACTTT. This sequence encodes CASSVKGENSPLHF. Combining the CDR3 with reference TRBV9 and TRBJ1-6 gives the whole variable domain DSGVTQTPKHLITATGQRVTLRCSPRSGDLSVYWYQQSLDQGLQFLIQYYNGEERAKGNILERFSAQQFPDLHSELNLSSLELGDSALYFCASSVKGENSPLHFGNGTRLTVT.

V gene TRBV5-1 combines with J gene TRBJ1-3, with 8 positions matching TRBD1. This CDR3 spans 15 amino acids. Unmatched junction bases numbered 6, after V lost 3 bases and J lost 4 bases. Per germline, CDR1 SGHRS and CDR2 YFSETQ. As DNA, the CDR3 is TGCGCCAGCAGCTACCGGACAGGGTCAGGAAACACCATATATTTT. Residues: CASSYRTGSGNTIYF. Using reference TRBV5-1 and TRBJ1-3 for the parts outside the CDR3, the full variable domain is KAGVTQTPRYLIKTRGQQVTLSCSPISGHRSVSWYQQTPGQGLQFLFEYFSETQRNKGNFPGRFSGRQFSNSRSEMNVSTLELGDSALYLCASSYRTGSGNTIYFGEGSWLTVV.

The V gene is TRBV28, the J gene TRBJ2-1; D is uncertain. V was clipped by 7 bases and J by 6 bases, with 10 bases between them. CDR1 and CDR2 from the germline V gene are MDHEN and SYDVKM. The CDR3 covers 12 residues. For the CDR3, the DNA is TGTGCCAGCACCCGAGCAATCAATGAGCAGTTCTTC. Protein product: CASTRAINEQFF.

The genes are TRBV6-5 and TRBJ2-7; 11 bases are shared with TRBD2. CDR1 MNHEY and CDR2 SVGAGI come from the germline V gene. The CDR3 covers 14 residues. J was trimmed by 5 bases and V by 6 bases; bases with no gene match: 6. The CDR3 nucleotides read TGTGCCAGCAGAACTAGCGGGAGAGAGAACGAGCAGTACTTC. It yields the protein CASRTSGRENEQYF.

The rearrangement uses TRBV6-1 and TRBJ2-3, with 9 bases matching TRBD1. Trimming at V came to 5 bases and at J to 3 bases, leaving 6 bases not matched to a gene. The V gene's germline CDR1 is MNHNS and CDR2 SASEGT. The CDR3 runs to 15 residues. CDR3 DNA sequence: TGTGCCAGCAGTACCGGGACAGGGCTTACAGATACGCAGTATTTT. Translated, it gives CASSTGTGLTDTQYF.